The clone carrying this T cell receptor beta chain has a handful of counts. Its antigen is undetermined. The table came from immunoSEQ multiplex PCR; TCRdb's copy has only in-frame clones and leaves some out. The sample includes some 120,000 clones, approximately 90% of them seen just once. Trimming took off 1 base at V and 9 bases at J, with 9 bases between the two ends. The CDR3 is 12 residues long. CDR1 and CDR2 (germline): KGHSH, LQKENI. These donors were members of the roughly 120-subject validation cohort, a group separate from the approximately 640-subject first cohort. This sample stems from a study of cytomegalovirus exposure and HLA in healthy donors. Whole-study findings and limits: Reportedly, cytomegalovirus status was diagnosed with high sensitivity and specificity. Cytomegalovirus association was listed for 164 TCR beta chains.

The clonotype was recovered from a woman in her late teens or twenties in good health and CMV-seronegative. The rearrangement links TRBV18 to TRBJ1-1, with D perhaps TRBD1 (6 bases). The sequencing sample was made of PBMCs. The CDR3 DNA is TGTGCCAGCTCACCACGGACAGAACAAGCTTTCTTT. This gives the protein CASSPRTEQAFF. Using reference TRBV18 and TRBJ1-1 for the parts outside the CDR3, the full variable domain is NAGVMQNPRHLVRRRGQEARLRCSPMKGHSHVYWYRQLPEEGLKFMVYLQKENIIDESGMPKERFSAEFPKEGPSILRIQQVVRGDSAAYFCASSPRTEQAFFGQGTRLTVV.